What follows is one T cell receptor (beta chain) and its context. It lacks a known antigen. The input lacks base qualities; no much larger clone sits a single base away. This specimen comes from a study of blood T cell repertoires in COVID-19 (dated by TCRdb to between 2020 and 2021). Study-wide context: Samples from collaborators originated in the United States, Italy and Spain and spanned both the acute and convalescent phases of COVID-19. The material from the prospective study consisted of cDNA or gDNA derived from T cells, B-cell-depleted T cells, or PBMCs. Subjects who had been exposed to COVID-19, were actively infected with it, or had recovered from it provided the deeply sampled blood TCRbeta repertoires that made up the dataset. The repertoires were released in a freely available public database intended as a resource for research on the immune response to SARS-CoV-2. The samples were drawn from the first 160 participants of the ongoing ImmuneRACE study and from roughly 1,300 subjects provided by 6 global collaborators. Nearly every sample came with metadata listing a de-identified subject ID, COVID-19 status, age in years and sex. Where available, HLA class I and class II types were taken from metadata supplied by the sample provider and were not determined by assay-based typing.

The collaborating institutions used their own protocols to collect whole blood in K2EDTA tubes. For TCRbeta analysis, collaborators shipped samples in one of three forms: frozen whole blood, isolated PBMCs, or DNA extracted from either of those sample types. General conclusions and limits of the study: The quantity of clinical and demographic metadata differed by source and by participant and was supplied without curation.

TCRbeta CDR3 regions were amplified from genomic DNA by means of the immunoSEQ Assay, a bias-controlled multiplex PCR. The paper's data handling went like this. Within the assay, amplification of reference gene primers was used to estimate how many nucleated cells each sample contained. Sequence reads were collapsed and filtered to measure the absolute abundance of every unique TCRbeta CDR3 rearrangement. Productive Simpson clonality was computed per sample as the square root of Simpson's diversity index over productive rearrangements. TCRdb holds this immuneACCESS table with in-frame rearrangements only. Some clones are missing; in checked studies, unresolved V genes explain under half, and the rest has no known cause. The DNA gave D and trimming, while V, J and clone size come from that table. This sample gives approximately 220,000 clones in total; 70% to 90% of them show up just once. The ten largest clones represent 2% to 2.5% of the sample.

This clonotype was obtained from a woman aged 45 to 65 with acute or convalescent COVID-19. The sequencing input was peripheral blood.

The CDR3 region reads CASSESVGGNEQFF. The DNA sequence is TGCGCCAGCAGTGAGTCTGTCGGGGGCAATGAGCAGTTCTTC. Recombination connected TRBV10-2 to TRBJ2-1; TRBD2 is a weak D gene call, 6 bases matching. V drops 0 bases and J drops 6 bases, leaving 9 bases in between. The germline V gene provides CDR1 WSHSY and CDR2 SAAADI. The CDR3 contains 14 residues, cysteine and phenylalanine counted. CDR3 DNA is the only sequence kept; it has 42 bases, read in frame from the first base.